The TCR beta chain described here comes from a study of cytomegalovirus exposure and HLA in healthy donors (dated by TCRdb to the late 2010s). Regarding the research as a whole: An earlier analysis of 587 of the donors reported about 280 Gb of sequence data and around 100 million unique TCR beta sequences obtained from about 200 million T cells. An early release covering roughly 580 HLA-typed donors comprised about 320 gigabases of sequencing data and around 85 million unique TCR sequences. The genetic ancestry cluster associated with self-reported Caucasian donors included around 76% of the roughly 400 genotyped donors. The study was designed to test whether signatures of past pathogen exposure could be identified by cataloging public T cell receptors. The study profiled the T cell repertoires of hundreds of subjects by immunosequencing and related them to cytomegalovirus serostatus. Besides the first cohort of around 670 subjects, a separate validation cohort made up of 95 to 150 different subjects was used. The study combined high-throughput TCR immunosequencing, statistical association of individual TCRs with disease status, and machine learning to predict cytomegalovirus infection status. In a later analysis, previously published TCR beta repertoires from 670 or so donors were re-analyzed and high-resolution HLA genotyping was added so that TCR occurrence patterns could be studied. Rather than drawing on any new phenotypic data, the later analysis identified candidate immune exposures from TCR beta sequences and the way those sequences occurred across donors. An earlier analysis of approximately 580 of the donors used high-throughput TCR beta sequencing to judge whether each TCR beta V gene segment behaved as functional or pseudogenic. Donor age, sex, ethnicity and CMV serostatus were compiled alongside the repertoire data. A later genetic analysis took genome-wide SNP genotypes for 398 of the 666 donors and used that subset as a discovery cohort. Every repertoire in the discovery cohort had been generated on one and the same sequencing platform. Both class I and class II loci were covered by HLA typing, at four-digit resolution. The number of donors typed differed by locus, with about 629-630 for A, B, C, DRB1 and DQB1, 522 for DQA1, 606 for DPA1, and around 460 for DPB1. Roughly five DR-DQ haplotypes were treated as single units for association and clustering because of strong linkage in the cohort. On average, over 200,000 unique TCR beta nucleotide sequences were sequenced per donor among 398 genotyped donors of the cohort, with 15% to 20% of those sequences being non-productive. Points the paper makes about the study in general: In a later analysis, HLA-associated TCR beta chains were found to be more clonally expanded and to have lower generation probabilities than equally common non-associated chains. When HLA alleles, especially DR and DQ, strongly co-occurred, attributing TCR associations to individual alleles was difficult. Because counts were too low, roughly 18 rarely observed V segments, including chromosome 9 orphons, were left out of the earlier analysis of 587 of the donors. Sequencing depth was assumed to be roughly uniform across donors in the presence/absence analyses, though that assumption may not hold. The classifier was reported to diagnose cytomegalovirus status with high specificity and sensitivity in both the original cohort and the validation cohort. In a later analysis, most CMV-associated TCR beta chains were found to appear HLA-restricted, with HLA associations seemingly driven largely by CMV exposure. Because HLA typing was unavailable for some donors at each locus, only the typed subset was used in association tests. A further reported finding was that TCR beta sequences accurately predicted the HLA-A and HLA-B alleles for most subjects in the first cohort. In the study, 150 to 200 TCR beta chains were listed as associated with cytomegalovirus. Most TCR sequences were seen in very few donors, while some public TCRs were found in many individuals. A group of highly shared sequence variants was considered likely to be a technical artifact of the sequencing pipeline. In a later analysis, several top co-occurrence clusters were reported to appear linked to parvovirus B19, influenza, CMV and Epstein-Barr virus. Linkage disequilibrium might explain the correlated functional status among segregating V segments, but an unknown experimental factor could not be ruled out. In a later analysis, the rate of TCR association differed among HLA loci, with DRB1 alleles having the most associated TCRs and HLA-C alleles having the fewest. An association between a missense DCLRE1C variant and V-gene and J-gene trimming of TCR beta chains was found in a later genetic analysis and replicated in an independent cohort. A later genetic analysis reported fewer N-insertions in productive TCRs among donors in an Asian-associated ancestry cluster than the roughly 700-donor mean. This cohort had only TCR beta chains sequenced, and the lack of alpha or paired-chain data limited which features could be detected. According to the authors, the approach could potentially be generalized to other disease states and immunological phenotypes. In vitro tests confirmed that three of the cytomegalovirus-associated TCR beta chains recognize cytomegalovirus antigens. For the cohort, immune exposure information was limited to CMV serostatus. Broadly in line with IMGT annotations, most TCR beta V segments showed up in productive rearrangements about 90% or about 30% of the time in an earlier analysis of around 550 of the donors. Specific HLA alleles were associated with 15,000 to 20,000 TCR beta sequences at a false discovery rate of 0.05 in a later analysis.

Libraries came from the immunoSEQ multiplex PCR assay. For the multiplex PCR, a mixture combining 60 forward primers for TCR Vbeta segments and 13 reverse primers for TCR Jbeta segments was used. Amplification of the CDR3 region of rearranged TCR beta genes was performed with a multiplex PCR assay on genomic DNA. The Illumina HiSeq System was used to sequence the amplified TCR beta libraries as 87-base-pair reads. The authors processed their data as follows. A later analysis tallied roughly 76 million unique TCR beta chains across the 666 repertoires, and about 10 million of those chains were shared by two or more donors. Raw reads were error-corrected and collapsed into unique sequences by a nearest-neighbor algorithm in which closely related sequences were merged to remove PCR and sequencing errors. CDR3 sequences were aligned to IMGT reference sequences to assign V, D and J gene segments. For a sequence to be retained, a match of at least six nucleotides to both a V gene segment and a J gene segment was required. Rearrangements were called productive when the CDR3 lacked stop codons and stayed in frame with V and J; all others were non-productive. Following IMGT convention, CDR3 was defined as the stretch from the second conserved V-encoded cysteine to the conserved J-encoded phenylalanine. The earlier analysis of about 640 of the donors excluded any sequence lacking an unambiguous match to a single V gene segment. In an earlier analysis of approximately 590 of the donors, V segments were called functional above 56.7% productive rearrangements and were called segregating when the between-donor standard deviation exceeded 5%. A statistical classification framework was built for diagnosing cytomegalovirus status from the catalog of TCR beta chain sequences. V and J gene assignment, in a later analysis, came from comparing TCR nucleotide sequences with IMGT/GENE-DB human TR gene sequences. Using the TCRdist pipeline, a later analysis assigned CDR3 sequences along with most-parsimonious VDJ recombination scenarios. In a later analysis, each TCR beta chain was defined by its CDR3 amino acid sequence together with its V-gene family, and reads without a unique V-gene family were excluded. To address suspected cross-contamination and a sequencing artifact, a later analysis removed roughly 640 highly shared, low-generation-probability nucleotide sequences. In a later analysis, a clonal expansion index for each public chain was calculated from normalized within-repertoire ranks of inferred template counts. In a later analysis, generation probabilities were computed with a VDJ recombination model fitted to out-of-frame rearrangements, and the resulting probabilities were checked against IGoR. Hypergeometric tests were used in a later analysis to score TCR-TCR, TCR-HLA and TCR-CMV co-occurrence, with a repertoire-size bias correction applied to the TCR pairs. In a later analysis, false discovery rates were estimated by permuting HLA or CMV assignments 20 times. In a later analysis, co-occurring TCRs were grouped using DBSCAN, with TCRdist sequence similarity added in when clustering inside HLA-allele-positive subsets. Co-occurrence clustering excluded repertoires with fewer than 30,000 or more than 120,000 public chains, plus five with anomalous nucleotide sharing. The table was pulled from immuneACCESS by TCRdb, which kept in-frame rearrangements only. Such tables lose some clones; where checked, under half of the loss comes from unresolved V genes, and the rest has no known cause. That table is the source of V, J and clone size, and D and trimming were worked out from the DNA. For this sample there are approximately 92,000 clones; about 76% appear just once. About 3.9% of the sample rests with the top ten.

This clone showed up just once. This receptor's antigen is unknown. Base-call qualities are not available, and no considerably larger clone is one nucleotide away. The cohort comprised fewer than 700 healthy bone marrow donors. Cohort members were all nominally healthy when sampled, although unrecorded immune exposures were likely present. The donor tested CMV seropositive and was one of the 289 seropositive cohort members. A peripheral blood sample was provided by each donor, and peripheral blood mononuclear cells were used for TCR beta sequencing. The Qiagen DNeasy Blood Extraction Kit was used to extract genomic DNA from the blood cell samples. Sequences were obtained from PBMCs. This clonotype originated in an older woman in good health and CMV-seropositive.

The nucleotides are TGTGCCAGCATACCTAGCGGGGGGGTGGGGAATGAGCAGTTCTTC. It codes for CASIPSGGVGNEQFF. The sequence links TRBV6-1 to TRBJ2-1; TRBD2 aligns with 12 central bases. Trimmed from V: 7 bases; trimmed from J: 7 bases; junction bases lacking a gene match: 8. The CDR3 spans 15 residues, from the cysteine through the phenylalanine. Just the 45-base CDR3 DNA is kept, in frame starting at base 1. The germline V gene yields MNHNS for CDR1 and SASEGT for CDR2.